The rows below give T cell receptor beta chains drawn from one sample of a study of shared clonotypes between healthy human individuals. This table comes from immunoSEQ multiplex PCR, and its TCRdb copy is limited to in-frame clones, with some not included. The sample yields millions of clones, approximately 93% seen once. Sequencing used naive CD4+ T cells from PBMCs. These receptor sequences come from a man younger than 35 in good health. Some clones in this sample may be carry-over from other donors' samples. Each CDR3 is given with its conserved first and last residue. D genes are given only for firm matches. Expanded clones get a size class; other rows say once, few or many, or leave the size out.

cdr3_length | j_call | clone_size | v_call | d_call | cdr3_aa | cdr3_nt
15 | TRBJ1-1 | NA | TRBV18 | TRBD1 | CASSPLTGGNTEAFF | TGTGCCAGCTCACCGCTGACAGGGGGCAACACTGAAGCTTTCTTT
15 | TRBJ2-7 | NA | TRBV28 | NA | CASSSPGGSSYEQYF | TGTGCCAGCAGTTCTCCGGGTGGGAGCTCCTACGAGCAGTACTTC
14 | TRBJ2-3 | NA | TRBV5-1 | NA | CASNPILGADTQYF | TGCGCCAGCAACCCGATACTCGGGGCAGATACGCAGTATTTT
15 | TRBJ2-7 | NA | TRBV5-5 | TRBD1 | CASSSPGQDFYEQYF | TGTGCCAGCAGCTCGCCGGGACAGGACTTCTACGAGCAGTACTTC
14 | TRBJ2-7 | NA | TRBV11-2 | TRBD1 | CASSPGTGSYEQYF | TGTGCCAGCAGCCCAGGGACAGGGAGCTACGAGCAGTACTTC
14 | TRBJ1-5 | few | TRBV6-1 | NA | CASSEAGGNQPQHF | TGTGCCAGCAGTGAAGCGGGTGGCAATCAGCCCCAGCATTTT
11 | TRBJ2-1 | few | TRBV7-9 | NA | CALLKSTEQFF | TGTGCGCTTCTAAAATCTACTGAGCAGTTCTTC
14 | TRBJ2-7 | NA | TRBV21-1 | NA | CASSSSRVNYEQYF | TGTGCCAGCAGCTCCAGCAGGGTCAACTACGAGCAGTACTTC
16 | TRBJ1-2 | NA | TRBV5-1 | NA | CASSAGGHRSNYGYTF | TGCGCCAGCAGCGCGGGGGGTCACAGGAGCAACTATGGCTACACCTTC
15 | TRBJ2-7 | NA | TRBV6-5 | TRBD1 | CASSYSGRGQEAQYF | TGTGCCAGCAGTTACTCAGGTCGGGGACAGGAGGCGCAGTACTTC
14 | TRBJ1-2 | NA | TRBV14 | NA | CASSQVWSGYGYTF | TGTGCCAGCAGCCAAGTATGGAGCGGCTATGGCTACACCTTC
15 | TRBJ1-2 | NA | TRBV15 | TRBD1 | CATSRGDRGRFGYTF | TGTGCCACCAGCAGGGGGGACAGGGGGCGTTTTGGCTACACCTTC
12 | TRBJ2-7 | NA | TRBV2 | NA | CASSPRAYEQYF | TGTGCCAGCAGCCCAAGGGCGTACGAGCAGTACTTC
16 | TRBJ1-5 | NA | TRBV9 | NA | CASSPSHGKGNQPQHF | TGTGCCAGCAGCCCGTCCCACGGAAAGGGCAATCAGCCCCAGCATTTT
15 | TRBJ1-4 | once | TRBV27 | TRBD1 | CASSLGQTGLEKLFF | TGTGCCAGCAGCCTGGGACAGACAGGACTAGAAAAACTGTTTTTT
16 | TRBJ2-1 | NA | TRBV7-2 | TRBD2 | CASSPGPGRQDNEQFF | TGTGCCAGCAGCCCGGGGCCCGGGAGGCAAGACAATGAGCAGTTCTTC
17 | TRBJ2-3 | NA | TRBV7-3 | TRBD2 | CASSFVTSGKSTDTQYF | TGTGCCAGCAGCTTCGTGACTAGCGGGAAGAGCACAGATACGCAGTATTTT
15 | TRBJ2-7 | NA | TRBV2 | NA | CASSEGAKRVYEQYF | TGTGCCAGCAGTGAGGGAGCTAAGCGCGTATACGAGCAGTACTTC
17 | TRBJ1-3 | NA | TRBV11-3 | TRBD1 | CASSARGGLDSGNTIYF | TGTGCCAGCAGCGCCAGGGGGGGGCTCGACTCTGGAAACACCATATATTTT
15 | TRBJ1-3 | NA | TRBV7-9 | NA | CASSFGGAAGNTIYF | TGTGCCAGCAGCTTTGGGGGGGCAGCAGGAAACACCATATATTTT
14 | TRBJ2-7 | NA | TRBV7-2 | NA | CASSLAGLSYEQYF | TGTGCCAGCAGCTTAGCTGGACTTTCCTACGAGCAGTACTTC
14 | TRBJ2-5 | NA | TRBV18 | NA | CASSRGKQEETQYF | TGTGCCAGCTCACGGGGGAAACAAGAAGAGACCCAGTACTTC